The present T cell receptor beta chain was sequenced within a study of OX40 agonist ivuxolimab in advanced cancers. About the study: Mean age approximately 66 years, range roughly 20 to 85; just over 80% male.

Study outcomes and limitations: The expanded peripheral T cells' antigen specificity was not determined.

For this clone: As yet, its antigen is unknown.

Produced via immunoSEQ multiplex PCR; TCRdb's table is partial and in-frame only. Of 60,000 or so clones in the sample, less than 90% are singletons; the top ten hold roughly 27%. Trimming removed 0 bases from V and 5 bases from J, with 15 bases in between. The CDR3 extends over 16 amino acids. CDR1 SGHRS and CDR2 YFSETQ come from the germline V gene. V is TRBV5-1 and J is TRBJ2-1; possible D gene TRBD2, 6 bases. This receptor was obtained from an adult with an advanced solid tumor such as melanoma, head and neck, liver or kidney cancer. Sequencing used CD4+ or CD8+ T cells sorted from blood, obtained in a trial of the OX40 agonist ivuxolimab. The DNA of the CDR3 is TGCGCCAGCAGCTTGGCACTAGCTTGGAAGGACAATGAGCAGTTCTTC. This translates into CASSLALAWKDNEQFF.